The source of this TCR beta chain is a study of blood T cell repertoires in COVID-19. Looking at the study overall: COVID-19 samples from acute and convalescent phases originated in the United States, Italy and Spain.

TCRdb's copy holds only in-frame clones and misses some; the assay was immunoSEQ multiplex PCR. Seen here are some 55,000 clones, 75% to 80% observed once, and the top ten hold roughly two fifths. Looked up from germline, CDR1 is GTSNPN and CDR2 is SVGIG (reference sequence). Trimming took off 0 bases at V and 0 bases at J, with 8 bases between the two ends. This CDR3 spans 14 amino acids. The gene calls are TRBV30 and TRBJ1-1, with D possibly being TRBD1 (5 bases). This TCR was sampled from an older man with active or convalescent COVID-19. What was sequenced was peripheral blood. The CDR3 sequence: CAWSVSRVNTEAFF. CDR3 in DNA: TGTGCCTGGAGTGTAAGCAGGGTGAACACTGAAGCTTTCTTT.